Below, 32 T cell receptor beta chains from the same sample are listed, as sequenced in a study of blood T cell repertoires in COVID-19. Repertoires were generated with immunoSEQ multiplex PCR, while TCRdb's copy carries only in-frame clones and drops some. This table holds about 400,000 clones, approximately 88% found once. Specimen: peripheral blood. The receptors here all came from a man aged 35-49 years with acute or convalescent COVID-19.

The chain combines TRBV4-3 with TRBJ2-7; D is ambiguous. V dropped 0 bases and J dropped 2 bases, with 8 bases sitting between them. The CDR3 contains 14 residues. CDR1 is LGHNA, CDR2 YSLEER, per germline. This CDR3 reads CASSQEWATYEQYF. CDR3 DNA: TGCGCCAGCAGCCAAGAGTGGGCTACCTACGAGCAGTACTTC.

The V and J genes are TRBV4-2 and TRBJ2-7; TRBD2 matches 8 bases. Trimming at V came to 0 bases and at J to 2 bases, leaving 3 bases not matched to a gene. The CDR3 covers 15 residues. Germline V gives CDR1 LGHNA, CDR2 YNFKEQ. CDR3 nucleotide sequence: TGTGCCAGCAGCCAAGACCGGGGGGGGGCCTACGAGCAGTACTTC. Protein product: CASSQDRGGAYEQYF.

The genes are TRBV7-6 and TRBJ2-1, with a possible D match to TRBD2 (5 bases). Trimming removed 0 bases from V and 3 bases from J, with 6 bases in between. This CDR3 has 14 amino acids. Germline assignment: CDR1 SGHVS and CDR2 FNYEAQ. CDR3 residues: CASSLALVYNEQFF. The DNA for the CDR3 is TGTGCCAGCAGCTTAGCACTAGTCTACAATGAGCAGTTCTTC. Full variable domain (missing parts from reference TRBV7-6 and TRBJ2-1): GAGVSQSPRYKVTKRGQDVALRCDPISGHVSLYWYRQALGQGPEFLTYFNYEAQQDKSGLPNDRFSAERPEGSISTLTIQRTEQRDSAMYRCASSLALVYNEQFFGPGTRLTVL.

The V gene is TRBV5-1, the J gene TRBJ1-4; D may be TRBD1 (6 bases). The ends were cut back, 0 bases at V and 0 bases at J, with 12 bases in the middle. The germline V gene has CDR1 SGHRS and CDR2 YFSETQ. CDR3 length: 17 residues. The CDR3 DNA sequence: TGCGCCAGCAGCTTGGAAGGGACACCATCAACTAATGAAAAACTGTTTTTT. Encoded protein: CASSLEGTPSTNEKLFF.

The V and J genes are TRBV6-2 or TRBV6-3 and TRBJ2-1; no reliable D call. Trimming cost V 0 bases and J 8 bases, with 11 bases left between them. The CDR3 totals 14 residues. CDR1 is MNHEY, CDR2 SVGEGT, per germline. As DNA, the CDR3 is TGTGCCAGCAGTTACTCGAAACCCGAGGATGAGCAGTTCTTC. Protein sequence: CASSYSKPEDEQFF.

The CDR3, as DNA: TGTGCCAGCAGCTTAGTAGTAGGGAGGGGTCAGCCCCAGCATTTT. Residues: CASSLVVGRGQPQHF. V usage is TRBV7-2 and J usage is TRBJ1-5; D may be TRBD1 (5 bases). CDR1 and CDR2 (germline): SGHTA, FQGNSA. This CDR3 contains 15 residues. Trimming stripped 1 base from V and 6 bases from J, with 13 bases between.

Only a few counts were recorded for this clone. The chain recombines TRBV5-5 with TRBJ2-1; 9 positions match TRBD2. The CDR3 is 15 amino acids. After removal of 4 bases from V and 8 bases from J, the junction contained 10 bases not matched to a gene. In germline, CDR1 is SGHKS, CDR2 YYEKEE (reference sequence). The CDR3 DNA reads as TGTGCCAGCAGCCCGACCAGCGGGGGGAGGTATGAGCAGTTCTTC. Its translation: CASSPTSGGRYEQFF.

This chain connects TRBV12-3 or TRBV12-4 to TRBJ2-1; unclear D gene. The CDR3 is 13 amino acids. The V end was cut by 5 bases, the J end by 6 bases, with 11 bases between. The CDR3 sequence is CASSPKLVNEQFF. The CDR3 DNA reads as TGTGCCAGCAGTCCCAAGCTGGTCAATGAGCAGTTCTTC.

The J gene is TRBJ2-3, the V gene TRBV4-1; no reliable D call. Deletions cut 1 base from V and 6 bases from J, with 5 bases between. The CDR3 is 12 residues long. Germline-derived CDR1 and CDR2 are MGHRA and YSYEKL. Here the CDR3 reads CASSQALDTQYF. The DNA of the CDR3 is TGCGCCAGCAGCCAAGCCCTCGATACGCAGTATTTT.

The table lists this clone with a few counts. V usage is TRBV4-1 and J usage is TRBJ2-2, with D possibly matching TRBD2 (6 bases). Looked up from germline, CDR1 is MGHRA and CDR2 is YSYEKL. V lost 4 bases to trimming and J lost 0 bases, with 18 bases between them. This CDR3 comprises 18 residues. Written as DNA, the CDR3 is TGCGCCAGCAGCCTAAAAGTGGGACTTCTTACGAACACCGGGGAGCTGTTTTTT. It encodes CASSLKVGLLTNTGELFF.

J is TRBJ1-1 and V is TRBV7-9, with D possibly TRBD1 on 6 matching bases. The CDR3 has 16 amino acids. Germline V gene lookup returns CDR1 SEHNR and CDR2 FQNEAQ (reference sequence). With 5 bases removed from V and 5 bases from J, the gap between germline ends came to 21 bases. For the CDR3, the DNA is TGTGCCAGCAGCACGACGTGGCGGGGGGCAAGGACTGAAGCTTTCTTT. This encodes CASSTTWRGARTEAFF.

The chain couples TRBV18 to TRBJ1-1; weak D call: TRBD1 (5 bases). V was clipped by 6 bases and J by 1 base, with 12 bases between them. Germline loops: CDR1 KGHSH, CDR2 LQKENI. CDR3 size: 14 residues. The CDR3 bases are TGTGCCAGCTCCCGACTGGGGCGGAACACTGAAGCTTTCTTT. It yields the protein CASSRLGRNTEAFF.

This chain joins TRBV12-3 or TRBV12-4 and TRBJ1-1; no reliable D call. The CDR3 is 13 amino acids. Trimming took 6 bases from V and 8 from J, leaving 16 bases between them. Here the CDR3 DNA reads TGTGCCAGCAGACCCCTCCCAGTTGAAGAAGCTTTCTTT. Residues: CASRPLPVEEAFF.

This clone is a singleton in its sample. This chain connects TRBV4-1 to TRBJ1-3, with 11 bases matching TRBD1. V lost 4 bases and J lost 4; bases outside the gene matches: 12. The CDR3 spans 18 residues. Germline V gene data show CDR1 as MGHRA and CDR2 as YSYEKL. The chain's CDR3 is CASSLRDRGRLFGNTIYF. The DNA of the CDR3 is TGCGCCAGCAGCCTCCGGGACAGGGGGAGGCTCTTCGGAAACACCATATATTTT.

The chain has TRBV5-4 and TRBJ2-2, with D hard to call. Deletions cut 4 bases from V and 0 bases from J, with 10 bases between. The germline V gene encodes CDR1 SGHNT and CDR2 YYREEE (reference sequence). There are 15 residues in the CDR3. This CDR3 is CASSLAFANTGELFF. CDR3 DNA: TGTGCCAGCAGCCTTGCGTTCGCGAACACCGGGGAGCTGTTTTTT. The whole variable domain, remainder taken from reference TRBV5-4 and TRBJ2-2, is ETGVTQSPTHLIKTRGQQVTLRCSSQSGHNTVSWYQQALGQGPQFIFQYYREEENGRGNFPPRFSGLQFPNYSSELNVNALELDDSALYLCASSLAFANTGELFFGEGSRLTVL.

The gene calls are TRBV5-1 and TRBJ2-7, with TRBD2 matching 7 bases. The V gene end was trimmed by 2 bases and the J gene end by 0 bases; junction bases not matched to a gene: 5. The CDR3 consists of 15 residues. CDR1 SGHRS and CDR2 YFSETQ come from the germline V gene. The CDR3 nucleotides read TGCGCCAGCAGCTTCTCCGGGAGGTCCTCCTACGAGCAGTACTTC. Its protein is CASSFSGRSSYEQYF.

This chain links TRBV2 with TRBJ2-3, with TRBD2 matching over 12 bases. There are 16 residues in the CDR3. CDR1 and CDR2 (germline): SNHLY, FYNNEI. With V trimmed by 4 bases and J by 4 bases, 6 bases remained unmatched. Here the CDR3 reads CASSATLAGGSDTQYF. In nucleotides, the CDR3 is TGTGCCAGCAGTGCAACCCTAGCGGGAGGGTCAGATACGCAGTATTTT.

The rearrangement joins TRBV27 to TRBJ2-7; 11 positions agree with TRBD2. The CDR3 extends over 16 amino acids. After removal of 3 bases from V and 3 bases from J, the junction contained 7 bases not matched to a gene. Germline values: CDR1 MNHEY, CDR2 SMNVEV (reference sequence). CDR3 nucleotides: TGTGCCAGCAGTTTCTCCTTAGCGGGAGGGCTCTACGAGCAGTACTTC. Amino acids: CASSFSLAGGLYEQYF.

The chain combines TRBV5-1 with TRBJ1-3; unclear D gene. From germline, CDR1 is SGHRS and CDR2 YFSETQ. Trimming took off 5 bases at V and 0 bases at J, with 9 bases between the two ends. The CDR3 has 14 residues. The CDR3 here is CASRSGSSGNTIYF. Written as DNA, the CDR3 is TGCGCCAGCAGGTCTGGCAGCTCTGGAAACACCATATATTTT.

CDR3 nucleotides: TGTGCCAGCAGCCCGCAAAGGACAGGTTACGAGCAGTACTTC. This sequence encodes CASSPQRTGYEQYF. V and J are TRBV7-6 and TRBJ2-7, with TRBD1 identical over 7 bases. V trimming: 5 bases; J trimming: 4 bases; junction bases outside the gene matches: 8. CDR1 and CDR2 (germline): SGHVS, FNYEAQ. The CDR3 covers 14 residues.

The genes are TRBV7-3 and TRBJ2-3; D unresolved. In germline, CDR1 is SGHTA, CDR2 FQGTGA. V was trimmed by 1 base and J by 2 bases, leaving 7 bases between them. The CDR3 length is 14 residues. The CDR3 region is CASSLRANTDTQYF. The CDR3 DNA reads TGTGCCAGCAGCTTAAGGGCAAACACAGATACGCAGTATTTT.

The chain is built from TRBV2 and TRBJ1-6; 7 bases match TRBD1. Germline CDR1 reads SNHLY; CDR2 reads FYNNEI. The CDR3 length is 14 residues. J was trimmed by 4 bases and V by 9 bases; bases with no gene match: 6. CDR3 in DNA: TGTGCCAGTTGCGGGACAGCGTATAATTCACCCCTCCACTTT. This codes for CASCGTAYNSPLHF.

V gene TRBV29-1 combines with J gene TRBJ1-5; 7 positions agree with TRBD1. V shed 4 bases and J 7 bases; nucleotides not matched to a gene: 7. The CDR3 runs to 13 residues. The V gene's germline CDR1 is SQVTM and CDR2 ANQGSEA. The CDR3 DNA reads TGCAGCGTTGCGACAGGGCATTTCCAGCCCCAGCATTTT. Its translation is CSVATGHFQPQHF.

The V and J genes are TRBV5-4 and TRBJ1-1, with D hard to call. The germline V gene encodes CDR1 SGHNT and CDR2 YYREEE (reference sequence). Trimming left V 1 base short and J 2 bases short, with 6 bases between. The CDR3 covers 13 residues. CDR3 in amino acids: CASSLQINTEAFF. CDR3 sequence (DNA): TGTGCCAGCAGCTTGCAGATAAACACTGAAGCTTTCTTT. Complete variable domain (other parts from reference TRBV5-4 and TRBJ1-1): ETGVTQSPTHLIKTRGQQVTLRCSSQSGHNTVSWYQQALGQGPQFIFQYYREEENGRGNFPPRFSGLQFPNYSSELNVNALELDDSALYLCASSLQINTEAFFGQGTRLTVV.

The CDR3 loop is CATKQGINTEAFF. In nucleotides, the CDR3 is TGTGCCACTAAACAGGGGATAAACACTGAAGCTTTCTTT. This chain connects TRBV7-8 to TRBJ1-1; 7 bases fit TRBD1. The CDR3 extends over 13 amino acids. Germline values: CDR1 SGHVS, CDR2 FQNEAQ. The V segment lost 10 bases and the J segment 2 bases; nucleotides outside the gene matches: 7.

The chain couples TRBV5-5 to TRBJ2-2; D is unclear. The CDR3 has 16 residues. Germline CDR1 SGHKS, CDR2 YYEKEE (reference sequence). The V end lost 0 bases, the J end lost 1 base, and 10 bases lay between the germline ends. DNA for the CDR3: TGTGCCAGCAGCTTGGTTGCGGTCCTGAACACCGGGGAGCTGTTTTTT. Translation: CASSLVAVLNTGELFF.

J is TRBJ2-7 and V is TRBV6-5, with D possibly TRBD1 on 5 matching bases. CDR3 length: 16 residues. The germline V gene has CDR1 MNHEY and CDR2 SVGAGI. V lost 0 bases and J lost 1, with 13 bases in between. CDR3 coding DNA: TGTGCCAGCAGTTACTCGACCTACAGGAGTTCCTACGAGCAGTACTTC. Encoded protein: CASSYSTYRSSYEQYF.

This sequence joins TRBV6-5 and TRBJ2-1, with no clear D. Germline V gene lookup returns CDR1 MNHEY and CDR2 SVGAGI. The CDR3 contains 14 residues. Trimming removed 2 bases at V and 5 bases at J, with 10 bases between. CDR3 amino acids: CASSYGQSNNEQFF. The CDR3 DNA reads TGTGCCAGCAGTTACGGGCAGTCCAACAATGAGCAGTTCTTC.

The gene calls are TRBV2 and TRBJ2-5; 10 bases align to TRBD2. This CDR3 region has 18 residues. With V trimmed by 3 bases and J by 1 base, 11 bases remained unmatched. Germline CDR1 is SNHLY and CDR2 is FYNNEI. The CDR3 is CASSDWVAGGPGQETQYF. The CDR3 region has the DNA TGTGCCAGCAGTGATTGGGTAGCGGGGGGCCCTGGCCAAGAGACCCAGTACTTC.

The DNA for the CDR3 is TGTGCCAGCAGCACGGTGGGAGTAACCGGGGAGCTGTTTTTT. Its protein is CASSTVGVTGELFF. The rearrangement uses TRBV9 and TRBJ2-2; D is perhaps TRBD2 (5 bases). With 4 bases removed from V and 5 bases from J, the gap between germline ends came to 12 bases. The CDR3 contains 14 residues. Germline V gives CDR1 SGDLS, CDR2 YYNGEE.

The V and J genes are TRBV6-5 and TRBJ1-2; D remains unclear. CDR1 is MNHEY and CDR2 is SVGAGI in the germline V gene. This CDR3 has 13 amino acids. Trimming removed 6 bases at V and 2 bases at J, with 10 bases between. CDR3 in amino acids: CASSPSENYGYTF. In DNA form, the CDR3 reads TGTGCCAGCAGCCCCTCCGAGAACTATGGCTACACCTTC.

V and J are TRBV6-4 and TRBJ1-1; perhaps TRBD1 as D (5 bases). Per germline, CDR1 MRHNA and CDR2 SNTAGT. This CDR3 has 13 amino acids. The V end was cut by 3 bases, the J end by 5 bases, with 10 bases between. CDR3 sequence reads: CASSEQGGTEAFF. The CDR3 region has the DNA TGTGCCAGCAGTGAGCAGGGAGGTACTGAAGCTTTCTTT.